The text below deals with one T cell receptor (beta chain). This sample was taken from a study of blood T cells in healthy people across ages. Combining a sample-barcoded 5' primer with a J-beta primer mix, a second PCR ran for roughly 7 to 12 cycles. From the 5' RACE reads, TCRdb called clonotypes with MiXCR, one entry per CDR3 protein. Among 920,000 or so distinct CDR3 sequences, 45% were seen once, and the ten largest hold approximately 20%. What was sequenced was blood. This sequence was found in an older woman in good health.

CDR3 DNA: TGCGCCAGCAGCTTGGATCATACAGGGTATGGCAATCAGCCCCAGCATTTT. Amino acid sequence: CASSLDHTGYGNQPQHF. The rearrangement uses TRBV5-1 and TRBJ1-5, with D perhaps TRBD1 (6 bases). V was trimmed by 0 bases and J by 2 bases, leaving 15 bases between them. This CDR3 has 17 residues. Germline CDR1 is SGHRS and CDR2 is YFSETQ. Complete variable domain (other parts from reference TRBV5-1 and TRBJ1-5): KAGVTQTPRYLIKTRGQQVTLSCSPISGHRSVSWYQQTPGQGLQFLFEYFSETQRNKGNFPGRFSGRQFSNSRSEMNVSTLELGDSALYLCASSLDHTGYGNQPQHFGDGTRLSIL.